These T cell receptor beta chains were read from a single sample in a study of Ad26.COV2.S vaccination and SARS-CoV-2 variants. Here immunoSEQ multiplex PCR was the method, and the copy in TCRdb shows in-frame clones only, minus some. The data contain under 600,000 clones, 80% to 90% of them singletons. Sequenced here: peripheral blood, sampled in a trial of Ad26.COV2.S vaccine versus placebo. Every receptor here comes from a person between 18 and 65 years old who received the Ad26.COV2.S COVID-19 vaccine or a placebo. CDR3s leave out the opening cysteine and the closing phenylalanine or tryptophan.

v_gene,j_gene,CDR3aa
TRBV27,TRBJ1-2,ASSYQGATGYT
TRBV28,TRBJ1-2,ATNPGRSSYGYT
TRBV5-4,TRBJ1-1,ASSLEQMNTEAF
TRBV7-8,TRBJ2-1,ASSLGYCGSYNEQF
TRBV28,TRBJ1-6,ASSLNRANSPLH
TRBV4-1,TRBJ2-7,ASSQRDRAPEQY
TRBV18,TRBJ2-3,ASSLEALSTDTQY
TRBV15,TRBJ1-3,ATSRQGVDTIY
TRBV4-3,TRBJ1-1,ASSLQGAPLPEAF
TRBV18,TRBJ1-2,ASSPDGGRSNYGYT
TRBV18,TRBJ2-5,ASSPPRTSGKETQY
TRBV29-1,TRBJ2-6,SVDGSSGANVLT
TRBV7-8,TRBJ2-7,ASSLTGIRGEQY
TRBV28,TRBJ2-1,ASSLQGEQF
TRBV7-8,TRBJ1-3,ASSLSSNSGNTIY
TRBV7-8,TRBJ2-7,ASSLAVRGAYEQY
TRBV30,TRBJ1-1,AWNRVGTEAF